This T cell receptor beta chain was recorded in a study of CD8 T cells in ankylosing spondylitis. Study findings and constraints: Disease-linked clones were reportedly significantly enriched in matched ankylosing spondylitis synovial fluid.

About this clonotype itself: Its target is not known.

Germline CDR1 is SGHNT and CDR2 is YYREEE (reference sequence). V gave up 3 bases and J gave up 1 base; unmatched junction bases: 15. There are 19 residues in the CDR3. In making TCR beta libraries, quantitative 5'-RACE with molecular barcodes was used. TCRdb recomputed calls from the 5' RACE reads with MiXCR, one row per CDR3 protein. The sample has approximately 350,000 distinct CDR3 sequences, 20% seen once. The V gene is TRBV5-4, the J gene TRBJ2-3; 9 bases align to TRBD2. This clonotype originated in a male donor with ankylosing spondylitis or in good health (not recorded which). Input material: blood, either unsorted or a sorted T cell fraction (not recorded which). This chain's CDR3 is CASSWPSGGPDYGTDTQYF. The CDR3 DNA reads as TGTGCCAGCAGCTGGCCGAGCGGGGGGCCAGACTACGGCACAGATACGCAGTATTTT.